Each of the 28 T cell receptor beta chains below was sequenced from the same sample in a study of T cell responses to AZD1222 COVID-19 vaccine. Only in-frame clones appear in the TCRdb table, and some are missing; sequencing was by immunoSEQ multiplex PCR. The data show approximately 150,000 clones, roughly 87% seen once. The material sequenced was peripheral blood, taken on day 0 of AZD1222 vaccination. These receptors originate from an adult in good health.

The chain is built from TRBV18 and TRBJ2-7; 7 bases align to TRBD1. The CDR3 is 12 residues long. Germline V gives CDR1 KGHSH, CDR2 LQKENI. With V trimmed by 3 bases and J by 6 bases, 2 bases remained unmatched. CDR3 amino acids: CASSPPGGEQYF. The CDR3 DNA is TGTGCCAGCTCACCGCCAGGGGGCGAGCAGTACTTC.

V gene TRBV4-1 combines with J gene TRBJ2-2; the D gene is possibly TRBD1 (8 bases). CDR3 length equals 16 residues. In germline, CDR1 is MGHRA, CDR2 YSYEKL. Trimming took off 4 bases at V and 6 bases at J, with 18 bases between the two ends. CDR3 nucleotide sequence: TGCGCCAGCAGCCCCGGACAGGGAGGGACCGCCGGGGAGCTGTTTTTT. It codes for CASSPGQGGTAGELFF.

The chain carries TRBV12-3 or TRBV12-4 and TRBJ2-7; D is possibly TRBD1 (7 bases). The CDR3 contains 13 residues. Trimming removed 3 bases at V and 6 bases at J, with 12 bases between. The CDR3 DNA reads as TGTGCCAGCAGTTTCGACAGGGACTCCGAGCAGTACTTC. This translates into CASSFDRDSEQYF.

The chain has TRBV6-1 and TRBJ1-5; the match to TRBD1 covers 11 bases. The V and J ends lost 3 bases and 8 bases, in that order; junction bases with no gene match: 9. CDR3 size: 16 residues. Germline V gene lookup returns CDR1 MNHNS and CDR2 SASEGT. Here the CDR3 reads CASSEPAGQGVEPQHF. The CDR3 DNA reads TGTGCCAGCAGTGAGCCTGCGGGACAGGGGGTAGAGCCCCAGCATTTT.

The J gene is TRBJ1-2, the V gene TRBV19; possible D gene TRBD1, 5 bases. CDR1 LNHDA and CDR2 SQIVND come from the germline V gene (reference sequence). The ends were cut back, 4 bases at V and 5 bases at J, with 14 bases in the middle. This CDR3 is 14 amino acids long. The CDR3 reads CASSRAGTAYGYTF. The CDR3 coding sequence is TGTGCCAGTAGTAGGGCAGGGACTGCGTATGGCTACACCTTC. Full variable domain (rest looked up from reference TRBV19 and TRBJ1-2): DGGITQSPKYLFRKEGQNVTLSCEQNLNHDAMYWYRQDPGQGLRLIYYSQIVNDFQKGDIAEGYSVSREKKESFPLTVTSAQKNPTAFYLCASSRAGTAYGYTFGSGTRLTVV.

The CDR3: CASSPGQSSYNEQFF. In nucleotides, the CDR3 is TGCGCCAGCAGCCCAGGGCAGAGCTCCTACAATGAGCAGTTCTTC. The J gene is TRBJ2-1, the V gene TRBV5-1; weak D call: TRBD1 (5 bases). From germline, CDR1 is SGHRS and CDR2 YFSETQ. V was clipped by 4 bases and J by 0 bases, with 11 bases between them. The CDR3 totals 15 residues.

V is TRBV5-1 and J is TRBJ2-1, with 10 positions matching TRBD2. CDR3 length equals 17 residues. CDR1 is SGHRS and CDR2 is YFSETQ in the germline V gene. The junction had 12 bases not matched to a gene; V was cut back by 0 bases and J by 9 bases. The CDR3 here is CASSLEVAGGPSGEQFF. CDR3 sequence (DNA): TGCGCCAGCAGCTTGGAGGTAGCGGGAGGCCCATCCGGTGAGCAGTTCTTC.

V and J are TRBV27 and TRBJ2-1, with D possibly being TRBD1 or TRBD2 (5 bases each). CDR3 length: 13 amino acids. V was clipped by 0 bases and J by 8 bases, with 8 bases between them. In germline, CDR1 is MNHEY, CDR2 SMNVEV (reference sequence). CDR3 nucleotide sequence: TGTGCCAGCAGTTTATCGGGGACGTATGAGCAGTTCTTC. It yields the protein CASSLSGTYEQFF.

This clone was found once. This chain uses TRBV29-1 with TRBJ1-3; D is unclear. CDR1 is SQVTM, CDR2 ANQGSEA, per germline. Trimming removed 4 bases at V and 0 bases at J, with 4 bases between. CDR3 length equals 12 residues. The CDR3 protein is CSVVNSGNTIYF. CDR3 coding DNA: TGCAGCGTTGTAAACTCTGGAAACACCATATATTTT.

The DNA of the CDR3 is TGTGCCAGCAGAAAACAGGGACTTGGGAACACTGAAGCTTTCTTT. Its translation is CASRKQGLGNTEAFF. The chain joins TRBV2 to TRBJ1-1; a possible D gene is TRBD1 (6 bases). The germline V gene encodes CDR1 SNHLY and CDR2 FYNNEI. V lost 6 bases to trimming and J lost 1 base, with 15 bases between them. The CDR3 runs 15 residues.

The chain joins TRBV21-1 to TRBJ1-2; the table's TRBD1 call for D was not verified on the DNA. TRBV21-1 is an annotated pseudogene. The CDR3 covers 15 residues. CDR3 sequence (DNA): TGTGCCAGCAGCAAAGCGCAGGACAGGCCTTATGGCTACACCTTC. Protein sequence: CASSKAQDRPYGYTF.

This clone was seen only once. The V call is TRBV19, the J call TRBJ1-1, with 10 positions matching TRBD1. There are 13 residues in the CDR3. With 9 bases clipped from V and 9 bases from J, the junction kept 10 bases outside the gene matches. Germline lookup yields CDR1 LNHDA and CDR2 SQIVND (reference sequence). The CDR3 DNA reads TGTGCCAGCCGGGGACAGGGGCTTAGCAAAGCTTTCTTT. Its protein product is CASRGQGLSKAFF. The full variable domain, in which reference TRBV19 and TRBJ1-1 provide the parts outside the CDR3, is DGGITQSPKYLFRKEGQNVTLSCEQNLNHDAMYWYRQDPGQGLRLIYYSQIVNDFQKGDIAEGYSVSREKKESFPLTVTSAQKNPTAFYLCASRGQGLSKAFFGQGTRLTVV.

This chain uses TRBV6-4 with TRBJ2-2; 9 nucleotides align to TRBD2. The junction had 12 bases not matched to a gene; V was cut back by 4 bases and J by 6 bases. Looked up from germline, CDR1 is MRHNA and CDR2 is SNTAGT. CDR3 length: 17 amino acids. CDR3 in DNA: TGTGCCAGCAGTGCAGCAGACATAGCGGGAGTACCCGGGGAGCTGTTTTTT. Encoded protein: CASSAADIAGVPGELFF.

The chain is built from TRBV15 and TRBJ1-1; maybe TRBD1 (5 bases). Germline CDR1 and CDR2: LNHNV and YYDKDF (reference sequence). The ends were cut back, 5 bases at V and 3 bases at J, with 19 bases in the middle. This CDR3 is built from 16 residues. The CDR3 sequence is CATSLLVARADTEAFF. The CDR3 DNA sequence: TGTGCCACCAGCCTCCTAGTGGCCAGGGCGGACACTGAAGCTTTCTTT.

DNA for the CDR3: TGTGCCAGCAGTACTCCCCCCCGGGGGGCCTACAATGAGCAGTTCTTC. Translated: CASSTPPRGAYNEQFF. V gene TRBV28 combines with J gene TRBJ2-1, with 7 bases fitting TRBD2. The CDR3 is made up of 16 amino acids. Germline-derived CDR1 and CDR2 are MDHEN and SYDVKM. With 5 bases clipped from V and 2 bases from J, the junction kept 9 bases outside the gene matches.

This chain joins TRBV5-6 and TRBJ1-4; D is possibly TRBD1 (5 bases). V dropped 1 base and J dropped 7 bases, with 8 bases sitting between them. Germline assignment: CDR1 SGHDT and CDR2 YYEEEE. The CDR3 has 13 amino acids. The CDR3 bases are TGTGCCAGCAGCTTGCCGGGGACTGAAAAACTGTTTTTT. It yields the protein CASSLPGTEKLFF.

The chain is built from TRBV3-1 (or the pseudogene TRBV3-2) and TRBJ1-1, with unresolved D. CDR3 length: 12 amino acids. Germline V gives CDR1 LGHDT, CDR2 YNNKEL (reference sequence). V lost 1 base and J 7 bases, leaving 7 bases between the germline ends. The CDR3 region has the DNA TGTGCCAGCAGCCAAGTTCGACATGAAGCTTTCTTT. Residues: CASSQVRHEAFF.

This clone was seen more than once but under ten times. J is TRBJ1-5 and V is TRBV6-2 or TRBV6-3; 10 bases match TRBD1. Looked up from germline, CDR1 is MNHEY and CDR2 is SVGEGT. The CDR3 length is 15 residues. J gave up 6 bases and V 4 bases, and 6 bases lay outside the gene matches. In DNA form, the CDR3 reads TGTGCCAGCAGTTTCCCGACAGGGGGCCTTCAGCCCCAGCATTTT. It is translated as CASSFPTGGLQPQHF.

The rearrangement uses TRBV28 and TRBJ1-1; D uncertain. The V and J ends lost 5 bases and 7 bases respectively, with 8 bases between them. Germline V lookup: CDR1 MDHEN, CDR2 SYDVKM. This CDR3 is 11 amino acids long. Here the CDR3 reads CASSPLGEAFF. For the CDR3, the DNA is TGTGCCAGCAGTCCCCTTGGTGAAGCTTTCTTT.

The rearrangement links TRBV7-3 to TRBJ2-1, with D perhaps given as TRBD1 or TRBD2 (5 bases each). V was trimmed by 5 bases and J by 2 bases, leaving 19 bases between them. The germline gives CDR1 SGHTA, CDR2 FQGTGA. The CDR3 is 17 amino acids. CDR3 sequence reads: CASSLAYSGLAYNEQFF. CDR3 coding DNA: TGTGCCAGCAGCCTTGCTTACTCGGGGCTAGCCTACAATGAGCAGTTCTTC.

The chain has TRBV4-1 and TRBJ1-1; 11 nucleotides line up with TRBD1. V shed 2 bases and J 3 bases; nucleotides not matched to a gene: 5. The CDR3 has 16 residues. Per germline, CDR1 MGHRA and CDR2 YSYEKL. Here the CDR3 DNA reads TGCGCCAGCAGCCAATGGACAGGGGGCTTGGACACTGAAGCTTTCTTT. This gives the protein CASSQWTGGLDTEAFF.

The chain uses TRBV6-5 and TRBJ1-2; 10 bases align to TRBD1. V shed 0 bases and J 5 bases; nucleotides not matched to a gene: 3. CDR3 length: 15 residues. CDR1 is MNHEY and CDR2 is SVGAGI in the germline V gene. The CDR3 spells CASSYSTGGVYGYTF. CDR3 sequence (DNA): TGTGCCAGCAGTTACTCGACAGGGGGCGTTTATGGCTACACCTTC.

This chain connects TRBV7-9 to TRBJ2-3, with a tentative D call TRBD1 (5 bases). Per germline, CDR1 SEHNR and CDR2 FQNEAQ (reference sequence). Between the trimmed V and J ends, which lost 3 bases and 3 bases, there was a span of 10 bases. This CDR3 region has 14 residues. CDR3 amino acids: CASSFHRQTDTQYF. The CDR3 DNA reads TGTGCCAGCAGCTTCCATCGACAGACAGATACGCAGTATTTT.

This clone was seen only once. The chain links TRBV28 to TRBJ1-1, with D hard to call. This CDR3 contains 12 residues. CDR1 is MDHEN, CDR2 SYDVKM, per germline. Trimming cost V 3 bases and J 6 bases, with 8 bases left between them. Here the CDR3 reads CASSFIRAEAFF. CDR3 sequence (DNA): TGTGCCAGCAGTTTTATTAGGGCTGAAGCTTTCTTT.

V usage is TRBV3-1 (or the pseudogene TRBV3-2) and J usage is TRBJ1-1; no definite D call. Trimming took 1 base from V and 0 from J, leaving 12 bases between them. The length of the CDR3 is 16 residues. Germline CDR1 reads LGHDT; CDR2 reads YNNKEL (reference sequence). CDR3 loop: CASSQVSGGMNTEAFF. The CDR3 nucleotides read TGTGCCAGCAGCCAAGTCTCAGGCGGGATGAACACTGAAGCTTTCTTT.

J is TRBJ1-5 and V is TRBV30, with D maybe TRBD1 (6 bases). The CDR3 runs 13 residues. The ends were cut back, 3 bases at V and 5 bases at J, with 11 bases in the middle. Per the germline V gene, CDR1 is GTSNPN and CDR2 is SVGIG (reference sequence). In DNA form, the CDR3 reads TGTGCCTGGAGCTCAGGGGTTCATCAGCCCCAGCATTTT. Amino acids: CAWSSGVHQPQHF.

This clone came up many times. The V gene is TRBV6-5, the J gene TRBJ1-1; D gene unclear. V lost 8 bases to trimming and J lost 11 bases, with 24 bases between them. This CDR3 region has 14 residues. The germline V gene has CDR1 MNHEY and CDR2 SVGAGI. The CDR3 here is CASAYNGPTGEAFF. In nucleotides, the CDR3 is TGTGCCAGCGCCTATAATGGGCCGACCGGTGAGGCTTTCTTT.

The V call is TRBV5-4, the J call TRBJ1-2; D is undetermined. Trimming stripped 0 bases from V and 8 bases from J, with 14 bases between. CDR1 is SGHNT and CDR2 is YYREEE in the germline V gene (reference sequence). The CDR3 totals 14 residues. The CDR3 reads CASSLGTGVTGYTF. CDR3 DNA: TGTGCCAGCAGCTTGGGGACCGGCGTTACCGGCTACACCTTC.